This T cell receptor beta chain emerged from a study of cytomegalovirus exposure and HLA in healthy donors. This CDR3 region has 15 residues. The germline gives CDR1 MNHNS, CDR2 SASEGT. Trimming left V 5 bases short and J 1 base short, with 12 bases between. The study ran its PCR with 60 Vbeta and 13 Jbeta primers. The data were produced by immunoSEQ multiplex PCR, yet TCRdb's version contains in-frame clones alone and is incomplete. There are around 76,000 clones in the sample; approximately 63% occur only once, and 8.5% to 10% lies in the top ten. Source material: PBMCs. The chain couples TRBV6-1 to TRBJ1-3; D remains ambiguous. This sequence originates from a woman aged 45-65 years in good health and CMV-seropositive. CDR3 region: CASSTTIFSGNTIYF. DNA of the CDR3: TGTGCCAGCAGTACAACTATTTTTTCTGGAAACACCATATATTTT.